Shown below are 24 T cell receptor beta chains from a single sample sequenced in a study of tumor and adjacent non-tumor tissue in lung cancer. The template was RNA from unsorted bulk tissue. The normal lung tissue was taken more than 3 cm from the tumor edge. TCRbeta libraries were built with three rounds of nested PCR, modified from ARM-PCR. TCRdb processed the multiplex PCR reads anew with MiXCR; each CDR3 protein has one entry. The table includes about 98,000 distinct CDR3 sequences, less than 85% detected once. The sequencing input was distant non-tumor lung tissue. These receptors all stem from a man aged 60 to 69 with small cell lung cancer.

The sample holds a few counts of this clonotype. A much larger clone lies one base from this, so it may be a read error. J is TRBJ2-2 and V is TRBV12-3 or TRBV12-4; D gene ambiguous. Deletions cut 3 bases from V and 2 bases from J, with 4 bases between. This CDR3 is built from 13 residues. The CDR3 DNA follows: TGTGCCAGCAGTTTGACTAACACCGGGGAGCTGTTTTTT. Its translation is CASSLTNTGELFF.

Notes on this clonotype: The junction and the germline gene differ at one end; a read error may be behind it. This chain joins TRBV20-1 and TRBJ2-1, with a possible D match to TRBD2 (7 bases). This CDR3 contains 15 residues. Germline V gene sequence: CDR1 DFQATT, CDR2 SNEGSKA (reference sequence). The CDR3 loop reads CSASELEGDYNEQLF. The CDR3, as DNA: TGCAGTGCTAGTGAACTAGAGGGGGACTATAATGAGCAGCTCTTC.

Worth noting for this clonotype: One end of the junction varies from germline; a read error may be responsible. The chain joins TRBV4-1 to TRBJ2-1; 10 bases are shared with TRBD2. Germline V gene sequence: CDR1 MGHRA, CDR2 YSYEKL. This CDR3 region has 17 residues. The CDR3 sequence: CASSQEASGSSNNEQFF. The CDR3 DNA is TGCGCAAGCAGCCAAGAGGCTAGCGGGAGTTCCAACAATGAGCAGTTCTTC.

Only one count was recorded for this clonotype. Just one base apart from a much larger clone, this may be a read error. This chain connects TRBV30 to TRBJ1-4, with 7 nucleotides matching TRBD1. This CDR3 region has 16 residues. Germline CDR1 is GTSNPN and CDR2 is SVGIG (reference sequence). V was pared by 0 bases and J by 5 bases, with 9 bases of the junction left unmatched. CDR3 sequence (DNA): TGTGCCTGGAGTGTTCCGACAGGGTTCCAAAATGAAAAACTGTTTTTT. Its translation: CAWSVPTGFQNEKLFF.

Concerning this clonotype: At one of its ends the junction is not consistent with the germline gene, which may arise from a read error. The rearrangement joins TRBV6-5 to TRBJ1-5, with D unresolved. Germline CDR1 is MNHEY and CDR2 is SVGAGI. CDR3 length: 13 residues. The DNA for the CDR3 is TGTGTCAGCAGTTACCGAGTTAATCAGCCACAGCATTTT. Amino acids: CVSSYRVNQPQHF.

Notes on this clonotype: One end of the junction varies from germline; a read error may be responsible. V usage is TRBV14 and J usage is TRBJ2-1; maybe TRBD1 (6 bases). In germline, CDR1 is SGHDN, CDR2 FVKESK. The CDR3 contains 15 residues. The CDR3 protein is CASSLRQAGGYEQFF. In nucleotides, the CDR3 is TGTGCCAGCAGCCTCAGACAGGCTGGGGGCTATGAACAGTTCTTC. The whole variable domain, remainder taken from reference TRBV14 and TRBJ2-1, is EAGVTQFPSHSVIEKGQTVTLRCDPISGHDNLYWYRRVMGKEIKFLLHFVKESKQDESGMPNNRFLAERTGGTYSTLKVQPAELEDSGVYFCASSLRQAGGYEQFFGPGTRLTVL.

As for this clonotype: The germline gene is not matched at one end of the junction; a read error may be the cause. The J gene is TRBJ1-4, the V gene TRBV6-1; D is unresolved. Germline V gene sequence: CDR1 MNHNS, CDR2 SASEGT. CDR3 size: 15 residues. The CDR3 DNA reads TGTGCCAGCAATGAAGTAGGAGGATCTAATGAAAAACTGTTTTTT. This gives the protein CASNEVGGSNEKLFF.

CDR3 DNA: TGCAGCGCCCGAGGGGGGCCGGAGACCGGGGAGCTGTTTTTT. It is translated as CSARGGPETGELFF. The chain is built from TRBV29-1 and TRBJ2-2; D is possibly TRBD1 or TRBD2 (6 bases each). Germline assignment: CDR1 SQVTM and CDR2 ANQGSEA. Between the trimmed V and J ends, which lost 7 bases and 5 bases, there was a span of 17 bases. The length of the CDR3 is 14 residues.

In regard to this clonotype: A read error may account for a junction end that differs from germline. The chain recombines TRBV12-3 or TRBV12-4 with TRBJ2-5, with a tentative D call TRBD1 (6 bases). CDR3 length equals 15 residues. CDR3 amino acids: CANSHYSRGQETQYF. In DNA, the CDR3 is TGTGCCAACAGTCACTATAGCAGGGGACAAGAGACCCAGTACTTC.

Comments on this clonotype: Since no conserved phenylalanine or tryptophan closes the CDR3, a read error is the likely cause. V and J are TRBV24-1 and TRBJ2-2; unclear D gene. Germline V lookup: CDR1 KGHDR, CDR2 SFDVKD. The CDR3 is 13 amino acids. The CDR3: CTTSVPDTGELFS. The CDR3 bases are TGTACCACCAGTGTTCCGGACACCGGGGAGCTGTTTTCT.

A remark on this clonotype: Since the CDR3 does not end with the conserved phenylalanine or tryptophan, this likely comes from a read error. The gene calls are TRBV6-5 and TRBJ2-4; 8 positions agree with TRBD2. The CDR3 sequence is 14 residues long. Germline loops: CDR1 MNHEY, CDR2 SVGAGI. CDR3 DNA: TGTGCCAGCAATTACTCGGGGGGGTCGAGTATTCAGTACTAC. It encodes CASNYSGGSSIQYY.

Of note for this clonotype: Relative to the germline gene, one junction end is altered; a read error may explain this. The V and J genes are TRBV12-3 or TRBV12-4 and TRBJ2-2, with D perhaps TRBD2 (6 bases). The CDR3 is 14 amino acids. CDR3 DNA sequence: TGTGCCAGCAGTAGACGGGGGTTCGGAGTGGAGCTGCTTTTT. Translating it yields CASSRRGFGVELLF.

The chain recombines TRBV12-3 or TRBV12-4 with TRBJ1-1; D not resolved. V was clipped by 3 bases and J by 0 bases, with 11 bases between them. The CDR3 length is 15 residues. The CDR3 is CASSFGQGMNTEAFF. CDR3 DNA sequence: TGTGCCAGCAGTTTCGGTCAAGGGATGAACACTGAAGCTTTCTTT.

Notes on this clonotype: Since a much larger clone is just one base distant, this may be a read error. The V call is TRBV5-1, the J call TRBJ2-3, with TRBD2 matching over 11 bases. The V gene's germline CDR1 is SGHRS and CDR2 YFSETQ. With V trimmed by 6 bases and J by 6 bases, 9 bases remained unmatched. This CDR3 spans 15 amino acids. CDR3 sequence reads: CASILAGEEADTQYF. The CDR3 DNA sequence: TGCGCCAGCATACTAGCGGGAGAAGAGGCCGATACGCAGTATTTT.

Concerning this clonotype itself: Relative to the germline gene, one junction end is altered; a read error may explain this. J is TRBJ1-2 and V is TRBV7-8; TRBD1 agrees at 7 bases. Germline V gene data show CDR1 as SGHVS and CDR2 as FQNEAQ. The CDR3 is made up of 14 amino acids. The CDR3 spells CASSLAGQAIGYAF. As DNA, the CDR3 is TGTGCCAGCAGCTTGGCCGGACAGGCTATTGGCTACGCCTTC. The whole variable domain, remainder taken from reference TRBV7-8 and TRBJ1-2, is GAGVSQSPRYKVAKRGQDVALRCDPISGHVSLFWYQQALGQGPEFLTYFQNEAQLDKSGLPSDRFFAERPEGSVSTLKIQRTQQEDSAVYLCASSLAGQAIGYAFGSGTRLTVV.

With regard to this clonotype: This could be a read error, since a much larger clone is one nucleotide away. The gene calls are TRBV28 and TRBJ2-5, with 15 nucleotides matching TRBD2. CDR1 is MDHEN, CDR2 SYDVKM, per germline. The CDR3 runs to 17 residues. The CDR3 DNA reads TGTGCCAGCAATTTACCGGGACTAGCGGGAGGTAGAGAGATCCAGTACTTC. Amino acid sequence: CASNLPGLAGGREIQYF. Complete variable domain (other parts from reference TRBV28 and TRBJ2-5): DVKVTQSSRYLVKRTGEKVFLECVQDMDHENMFWYRQDPGLGLRLIYFSYDVKMKEKGDIPEGYSVSREKKERFSLILESASTNQTSMYLCASNLPGLAGGREIQYFGPGTRLLVL.

A note on this clonotype: Germline and junction disagree at one end, which may indicate a read error. The V and J genes are TRBV10-3 and TRBJ2-1; D perhaps matches TRBD1 (5 bases). The CDR3 length is 14 residues. Per germline, CDR1 ENHRY and CDR2 SYGVKD. The CDR3 DNA reads TGTCCCATCAGTGACAGTACTTCCAATGGAGAGCAGTTCTTC. Protein: CPISDSTSNGEQFF.

The chain carries TRBV6-5 and TRBJ1-2; 7 bases are shared with TRBD1. This CDR3 spans 14 amino acids. Germline V gives CDR1 MNHEY, CDR2 SVGAGI. Germline trimming cut 10 bases from V and 11 bases from J; bases unmatched to any gene: 19. The CDR3 loop is CANRSNDRDAGYTF. CDR3 bases: TGTGCCAACAGATCTAACGACAGGGACGCTGGTTACACCTTC.

To note about this clonotype: A read error may explain this, as a much larger clone is one base away. The chain uses TRBV5-1 and TRBJ2-7; 10 bases are shared with TRBD1. CDR1 is SGHRS, CDR2 YFSETQ, per germline. This CDR3 has 14 residues. CDR3 coding DNA: TGCTCCAGCAGCTCCGGGACAGGGGCTCGCGAGCAGTACTTC. This gives the protein CSSSSGTGAREQYF.

Of note for this clonotype: Just one base apart from a much larger clone, this may be a read error. The rearrangement links TRBV7-8 to TRBJ2-7, with 12 bases that match TRBD2. The germline gives CDR1 SGHVS, CDR2 FQNEAQ. The CDR3 has 15 amino acids. V dropped 5 bases and J dropped 3; count of bases not matched to a gene: 5. CDR3 region: CASSPGLAGHYEQYF. The CDR3 DNA sequence: TGTGCCAGCAGCCCTGGACTAGCGGGGCACTACGAGCAGTACTTC. The full variable domain, in which reference TRBV7-8 and TRBJ2-7 provide the parts outside the CDR3, is GAGVSQSPRYKVAKRGQDVALRCDPISGHVSLFWYQQALGQGPEFLTYFQNEAQLDKSGLPSDRFFAERPEGSVSTLKIQRTQQEDSAVYLCASSPGLAGHYEQYFGPGTRLTVT.

In the case of this clonotype: The CDR3 does not end in the conserved phenylalanine or tryptophan, so this is likely a read error. The rearrangement uses TRBV11-2 and TRBJ2-3; TRBD1 might be the D (6 bases). The CDR3 covers 14 residues. Germline CDR1 is SGHAT and CDR2 is FQNNGV. The CDR3: CASSFYRTANTQYL. The CDR3 region has the DNA TGTGCCAGCAGCTTTTACCGGACAGCCAATACACAGTATCTT.

As concerns this clonotype: The conserved closing phenylalanine or tryptophan is absent in this CDR3, likely reflecting a read error. V is TRBV11-2 and J is TRBJ2-2; TRBD2 is a possible D gene (5 bases). Germline loops: CDR1 SGHAT, CDR2 FQNNGV. There are 13 residues in the CDR3. The CDR3 bases are TGTGCCAGCAGCATAGACTCGGCCGGGGAACTGTTTCTC. Its protein product is CASSIDSAGELFL.

A word on this clonotype: Possible read error: a much larger clone is one base away. The rearrangement joins TRBV28 to TRBJ2-1, with D possibly TRBD1 on 6 matching bases. Per the germline V gene, CDR1 is MDHEN and CDR2 is SYDVKM. CDR3 size: 15 residues. The germline V and J ends were trimmed by 6 bases and 5 bases, with 17 bases remaining between them. The CDR3 spells CASSITGLTNNEQFF. The CDR3 region has the DNA TGTGCCAGCAGCATAACAGGGCTGACTAACAATGAGCAGTTCTTC.

This clonotype was recorded once. No conserved phenylalanine or tryptophan ends this CDR3, so it is likely a read error. The CDR3: CASCETGQGVQFS. The DNA of the CDR3 is TGCGCGAGCTGCGAGACTGGCCAGGGTGTGCAGTTCTCC. The chain employs TRBV10-2 and TRBJ2-1, with a possible D match to TRBD1 (5 bases). CDR3 length: 13 residues. Germline V lookup: CDR1 WSHSY, CDR2 SAAADI.